This T cell receptor (beta chain) was retrieved from a study of T cell responses to AZD1222 COVID-19 vaccine. Timing groups of about 4 and about 12 weeks for second doses were pooled. This CDR3 is built from 16 residues. Trimming took 5 bases from V and 5 from J, leaving 16 bases between them. CDR1 and CDR2 (germline): MNHEY, SVGEGT. This table comes from immunoSEQ multiplex PCR, and its TCRdb copy is limited to in-frame clones, with some not included. The sample consists of 110,000 or so clones, 85% to 90% of them appearing once. The rearrangement joins TRBV6-2 or TRBV6-3 to TRBJ1-6, with unresolved D. The sequence came from an adult who received the AZD1222 COVID-19 vaccine. The sequencing here drew on peripheral blood, taken 28 days after the second AZD1222 dose. CDR3 nucleotide sequence: TGTGCCAGCAGTCAACACCCGTCCTGGGATAATTCACCCCTCCACTTT. This translates into CASSQHPSWDNSPLHF.